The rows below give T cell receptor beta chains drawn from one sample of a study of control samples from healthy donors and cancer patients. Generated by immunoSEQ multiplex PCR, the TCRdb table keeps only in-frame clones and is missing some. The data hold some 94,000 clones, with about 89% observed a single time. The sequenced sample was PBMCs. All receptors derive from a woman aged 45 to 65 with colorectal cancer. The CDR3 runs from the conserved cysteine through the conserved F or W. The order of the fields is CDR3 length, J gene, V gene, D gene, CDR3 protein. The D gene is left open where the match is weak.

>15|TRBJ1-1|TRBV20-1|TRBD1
CSASGDRGLNTEAFF
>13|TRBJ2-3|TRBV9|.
CASSVARTDTQYF
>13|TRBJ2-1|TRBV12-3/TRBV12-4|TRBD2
CASTPSGGVEQFF
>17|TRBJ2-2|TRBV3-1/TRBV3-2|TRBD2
CASSQVLTSRSTGELFF
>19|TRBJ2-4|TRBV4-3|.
CASSQVKDREELAKNIQYF
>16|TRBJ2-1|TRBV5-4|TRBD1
CASSDLRQGALNEQFF
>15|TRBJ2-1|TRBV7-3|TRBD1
CASSLRDREQNEQFF
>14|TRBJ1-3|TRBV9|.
CASSVGTSGNTIYF
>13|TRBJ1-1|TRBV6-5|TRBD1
CASSPGTGGTAFF
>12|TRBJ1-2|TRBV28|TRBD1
CASSLPGQGFFF
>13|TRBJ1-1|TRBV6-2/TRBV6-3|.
CASSTKENTEAFF
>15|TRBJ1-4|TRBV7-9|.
CASSSGQTEGEKLFF
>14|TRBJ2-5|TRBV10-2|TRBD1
CASRKGQGAGTQYF
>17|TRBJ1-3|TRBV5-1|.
CASSWSPTETSGNTIYF
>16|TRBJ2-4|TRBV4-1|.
CASSQEPLLAKNIQYF
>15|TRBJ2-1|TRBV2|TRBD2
CASSAARGGGNEQFF
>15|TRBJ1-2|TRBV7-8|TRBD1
CASSTAGGVNYGYTF
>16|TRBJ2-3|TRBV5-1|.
CASTTMWTPSTDTQYF
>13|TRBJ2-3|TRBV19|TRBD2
CASRVREGDTQYF
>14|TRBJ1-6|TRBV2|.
CASSAGAWNSPLHF
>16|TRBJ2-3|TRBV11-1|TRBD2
CASSVEGLAGTDTQYF
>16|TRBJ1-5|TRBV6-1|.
CASSEHGTANNQPQHF
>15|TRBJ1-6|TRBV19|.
CASSMRSSYNSPLHF
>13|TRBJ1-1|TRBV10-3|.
CAISEQGNTEAFF
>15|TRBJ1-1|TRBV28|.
CASSLYQAPNTEAFF
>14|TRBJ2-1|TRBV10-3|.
CAISQGTTNNEQFF
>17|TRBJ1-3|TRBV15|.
CATSRDPGRYSGNTIYF
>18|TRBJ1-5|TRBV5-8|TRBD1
CASSLGAAGGLGNQPQHF
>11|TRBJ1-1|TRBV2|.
CASAQQREAFF
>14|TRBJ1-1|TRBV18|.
CASSPISQGTEAFF
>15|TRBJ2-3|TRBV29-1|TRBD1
CSVEGVQGDTDTQYF
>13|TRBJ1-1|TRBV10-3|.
CAISYGPNTEAFF
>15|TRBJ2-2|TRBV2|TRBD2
CASSDGLVGTGELFF
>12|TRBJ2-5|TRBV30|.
CAWIGGLETQYF
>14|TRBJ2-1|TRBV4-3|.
CASSQEISYNEQFF
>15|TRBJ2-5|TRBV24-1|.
CATSDLIGAQETQYF
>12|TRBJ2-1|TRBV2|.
CASSEQPGEQFF
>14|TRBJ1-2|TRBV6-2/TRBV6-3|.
CASSYGGRRYGYTF
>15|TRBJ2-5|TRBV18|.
CASSPMSGFQETQYF
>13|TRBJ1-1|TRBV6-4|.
CASRVRENTEAFF
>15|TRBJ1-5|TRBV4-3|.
CASSQEWLSNQPQHF
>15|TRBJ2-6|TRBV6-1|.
CASSETDSGANVLTF
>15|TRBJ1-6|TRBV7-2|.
CASRYRGGNNSPLHF
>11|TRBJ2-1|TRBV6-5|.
CASRLAHEQFF
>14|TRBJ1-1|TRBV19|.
CASSIRLGSSEAFF
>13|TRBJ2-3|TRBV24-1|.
CATSETITDTQYF
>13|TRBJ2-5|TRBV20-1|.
CSASQVGQKTQYF
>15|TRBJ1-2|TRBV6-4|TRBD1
CASRSGTGGNYGYTF
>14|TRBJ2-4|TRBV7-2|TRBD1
CASSLRDRDYIQYF
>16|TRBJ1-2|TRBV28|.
CASSSGDSTDNYGYTF
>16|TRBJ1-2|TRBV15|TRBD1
CATSRGGTDSNYGYTF